This TCR beta chain was obtained from a study of blood T cell repertoires in COVID-19. This clone was seen only once. Sequencing used immunoSEQ multiplex PCR; TCRdb keeps in-frame clones, though not all of them. The sample records a few hundred thousand clones, roughly four fifths being singletons. CDR3 length: 18 amino acids. In germline, CDR1 is MNHNS, CDR2 SASEGT. Trimming shortened V by 0 bases and J by 3 bases, and 20 bases separated the two germline ends. The receptor's source is a woman between 45 and 60 years old who had recovered from COVID-19. The chain combines TRBV6-1 with TRBJ1-2; possibly TRBD1 for D (6 bases). The specimen was PBMCs or T cells enriched from blood (not recorded which). CDR3 nucleotides: TGTGCCAGCAGTGAAGCTCGGGCTGGGGGGGGGCAGGACTATGGCTACACCTTC. It codes for CASSEARAGGGQDYGYTF.